The sequence of this T cell receptor beta chain was determined in a study of blood T cell repertoires in COVID-19. For the study at large: Acute and convalescent COVID-19 specimens originated in the United States, Italy and Spain. Sources were T cells, B-cell-depleted T cells, or PBMCs; the material itself was cDNA or gDNA.

Study processing details: Amplification with reference gene primers provided the estimates of nucleated cell counts. Some clones are missing from TCRdb's copy, which holds only in-frame ones; the method was immunoSEQ multiplex PCR. D and trimming were read from the DNA, whereas the V and J calls and clone size are those reported in that table. The profile covers a few hundred thousand clones, with 65% to 85% appearing a single time and 3% to 3.5% taken by the ten largest. Germline V lookup: CDR1 SGHNT, CDR2 YYREEE (reference sequence). V trimming: 2 bases; J trimming: 3 bases; junction bases outside the gene matches: 2. This CDR3 region has 13 residues.

This receptor was taken from a woman in her twenties or thirties who had recovered from COVID-19. The chain joins TRBV5-4 to TRBJ2-7; 7 bases align to TRBD1. Sequencing input: peripheral blood. The CDR3 DNA reads as TGTGCCAGCAGCTTCAGGACAGGCTACGAGCAGTACTTC. Residues: CASSFRTGYEQYF. Looking up the rest from reference TRBV5-4 and TRBJ2-7 gives the full variable domain: ETGVTQSPTHLIKTRGQQVTLRCSSQSGHNTVSWYQQALGQGPQFIFQYYREEENGRGNFPPRFSGLQFPNYSSELNVNALELDDSALYLCASSFRTGYEQYFGPGTRLTVT.